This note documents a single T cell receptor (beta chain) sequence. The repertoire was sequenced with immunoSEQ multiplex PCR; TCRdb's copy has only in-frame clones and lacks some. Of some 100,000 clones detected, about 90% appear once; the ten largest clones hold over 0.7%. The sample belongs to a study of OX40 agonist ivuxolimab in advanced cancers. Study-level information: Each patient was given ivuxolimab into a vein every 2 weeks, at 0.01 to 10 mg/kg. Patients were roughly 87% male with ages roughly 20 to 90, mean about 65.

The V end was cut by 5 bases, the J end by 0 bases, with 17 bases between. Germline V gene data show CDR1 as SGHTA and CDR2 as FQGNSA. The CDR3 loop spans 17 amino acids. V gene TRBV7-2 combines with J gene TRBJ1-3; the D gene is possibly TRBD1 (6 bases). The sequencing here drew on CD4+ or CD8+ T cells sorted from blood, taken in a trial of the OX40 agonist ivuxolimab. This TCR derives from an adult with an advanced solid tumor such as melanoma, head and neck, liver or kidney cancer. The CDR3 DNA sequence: TGTGCCAGCAGCCAATCTCCGGGACACATCTCTGGAAACACCATATATTTT. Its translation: CASSQSPGHISGNTIYF.